The 23 T cell receptor beta chains below all came from one sample that was sequenced in a study of graft-versus-host responses after intestinal transplantation. The table came from immunoSEQ multiplex PCR; TCRdb's copy has only in-frame clones and leaves some out. The data hold tens of thousands of clones, with more than 85% observed a single time. The specimen comprised PBMCs, sampled just over 65 days after intestinal transplant. These receptors all stem from a human patient who received an intestinal transplant, so some T cells may come from the graft donor.

The rearrangement uses TRBV30 and TRBJ2-7, with 7 bases aligning to TRBD1. Germline values: CDR1 GTSNPN, CDR2 SVGIG (reference sequence). CDR3 length equals 15 residues. V was pared by 3 bases and J by 1 base, with 9 bases of the junction left unmatched. The DNA of the CDR3 is TGTGCCTGGAGCGAAACAGGGGATGGTTCCTACGAGCAGTACTTC. Translated: CAWSETGDGSYEQYF.

The gene calls are TRBV4-1 and TRBJ1-2; 11 bases fit TRBD1. Germline assignment: CDR1 MGHRA and CDR2 YSYEKL. There are 17 residues in the CDR3. J lost 2 bases, V lost 3 bases, and 8 bases had no gene match. This CDR3 reads CASSQGTGGLSNYGYTF. CDR3 sequence (DNA): TGCGCCAGCAGCCAGGGGACAGGGGGTTTAAGCAACTATGGCTACACCTTC.

The J gene is TRBJ2-5, the V gene TRBV7-9; perhaps TRBD1 as D (6 bases). The V end lost 2 bases, the J end lost 4 bases, and 11 bases lay between the germline ends. There are 14 residues in the CDR3. Germline CDR1 is SEHNR and CDR2 is FQNEAQ (reference sequence). The DNA of the CDR3 is TGTGCCAGCAGCTTAACAGGGATCGTAGAGACCCAGTACTTC. The encoded protein is CASSLTGIVETQYF.

The rearrangement joins TRBV4-3 to TRBJ2-1; D is uncertain. V lost 2 bases and J 4 bases, leaving 12 bases between the germline ends. CDR3 length: 15 amino acids. Germline V gene sequence: CDR1 LGHNA, CDR2 YSLEER. CDR3 protein: CASSQYHGMYNEQFF. CDR3 nucleotide sequence: TGCGCCAGCAGCCAATATCACGGAATGTACAATGAGCAGTTCTTC.

The chain has TRBV7-9 and TRBJ2-7, with 11 positions matching TRBD2. Germline assignment: CDR1 SEHNR and CDR2 FQNEAQ (reference sequence). V lost 5 bases, J lost 2 bases, and 11 bases stayed unmatched. The CDR3 is made up of 17 amino acids. CDR3 sequence: CASSPTAETSGAYEQYF. The CDR3 DNA sequence: TGTGCCAGCAGCCCGACCGCGGAGACTAGCGGGGCCTACGAGCAGTACTTC.

In its sample, this clone was seen once. The CDR3 DNA reads TGTGCCTGGAGTATAACAAGTAATGAGCAGTTCTTC. It specifies CAWSITSNEQFF. J is TRBJ2-1 and V is TRBV30; D is unresolved. V was shortened by 2 bases and J by 7 bases, with 9 bases between the two germline ends. The CDR3 runs to 12 residues. Germline V lookup: CDR1 GTSNPN, CDR2 SVGIG (reference sequence).

This clone was seen only once. This chain uses TRBV2 with TRBJ2-5; D remains ambiguous. TRBJ2-7 matches the DNA end more closely, so the J call is doubtful. The CDR3 extends over 11 amino acids. Germline values: CDR1 SNHLY, CDR2 FYNNEI. CDR3 sequence reads: CASSEGYEQYF. CDR3 DNA sequence: TGTGCCAGCAGTGAAGGCTACGAGCAGTACTTC.

This clone was detected once. The J gene is TRBJ2-7, the V gene TRBV7-8; TRBD2 is a possible D gene (6 bases). CDR1 is SGHVS, CDR2 FQNEAQ, per germline. V gave up 5 bases and J gave up 0 bases, with 14 bases separating them. This CDR3 has 15 residues. Here the CDR3 DNA reads TGTGCCAGCAGCCCCCAGTGGGGGGACTCCTACGAGCAGTACTTC. Protein sequence: CASSPQWGDSYEQYF.

The rearrangement uses TRBV5-6 and TRBJ2-1, with 12 bases fitting TRBD2. V lost 3 bases and J lost 7; bases outside the gene matches: 5. Germline V lookup: CDR1 SGHDT, CDR2 YYEEEE. The CDR3 is 15 residues long. The DNA of the CDR3 is TGTGCCAGCAGCTGGAGACTAGCGGGAGAGAATGAGCAGTTCTTC. Translated, it gives CASSWRLAGENEQFF.

The chain couples TRBV28 to TRBJ1-5; TRBD1 matches at 8 bases. Germline lookup yields CDR1 MDHEN and CDR2 SYDVKM. The CDR3 runs 14 residues. V shed 3 bases and J 2 bases; nucleotides not matched to a gene: 0. The CDR3 reads CASSLTGGNQPQHF. In DNA, the CDR3 is TGTGCCAGCAGTTTGACAGGGGGCAATCAGCCCCAGCATTTT.

The chain joins TRBV5-5 to TRBJ1-2; TRBD1 might be the D (5 bases). The CDR3 contains 14 residues. Germline CDR1 SGHKS, CDR2 YYEKEE (reference sequence). Trimming left V 4 bases short and J 1 base short, with 11 bases between. CDR3 loop: CASSAGTYNYGYTF. CDR3 nucleotides: TGTGCCAGCAGCGCCGGGACTTATAACTATGGCTACACCTTC.

The CDR3 DNA reads as TGCGCCAGCAGCCAGGACAGGGGTTCTGGAAACACCATATATTTT. This sequence encodes CASSQDRGSGNTIYF. V usage is TRBV4-1 and J usage is TRBJ1-3, with 9 bases lining up with TRBD1. The CDR3 spans 15 residues. Germline assignment: CDR1 MGHRA and CDR2 YSYEKL. V was clipped by 3 bases and J by 1 base; unmatched bases: 1.

This clone was seen a single time. This chain links TRBV7-8 with TRBJ1-6; D might be TRBD1 (5 bases). The CDR3 has 16 residues. Germline V gene data show CDR1 as SGHVS and CDR2 as FQNEAQ. V was trimmed by 5 bases and J by 12 bases, leaving 23 bases between them. In DNA, the CDR3 is TGTGCCAGCAGCCGATTGAGGTGGCGGGGGTGGGGACCCCTCCACTTT. Translated: CASSRLRWRGWGPLHF.

The chain has TRBV7-9 and TRBJ2-7; 12 nucleotides align to TRBD1. V dropped 4 bases and J dropped 1; count of bases not matched to a gene: 5. The V gene's germline CDR1 is SEHNR and CDR2 FQNEAQ (reference sequence). The CDR3 length is 16 residues. The CDR3 nucleotides are TGTGCCAGCAGCTCCCCGGGACAGGGGGCATCCTACGAGCAGTACTTC. Translation: CASSSPGQGASYEQYF.

This sequence joins TRBV30 and TRBJ2-1; no clear D. Between the trimmed V and J ends, which lost 1 base and 0 bases, there was a span of 13 bases. CDR3 size: 16 residues. CDR1 is GTSNPN and CDR2 is SVGIG in the germline V gene (reference sequence). CDR3 protein: CAWSGLADFSYNEQFF. Written as DNA, the CDR3 is TGTGCCTGGAGTGGACTCGCCGACTTCTCCTACAATGAGCAGTTCTTC.

This rearrangement joins TRBV18 to TRBJ2-1; possibly TRBD1 for D (5 bases). V was trimmed by 0 bases and J by 9 bases, leaving 15 bases between them. The germline V gene encodes CDR1 KGHSH and CDR2 LQKENI. The CDR3 consists of 15 residues. In DNA, the CDR3 is TGTGCCAGCTCACCACCCCCAGGGAAAGTGGGTGAGCAGTTCTTC. This sequence encodes CASSPPPGKVGEQFF.

The rearrangement joins TRBV6-1 to TRBJ2-1, with D perhaps TRBD1 (6 bases). Per the germline V gene, CDR1 is MNHNS and CDR2 is SASEGT. Trimming took 1 base from V and 2 from J, leaving 9 bases between them. CDR3 length: 15 amino acids. CDR3 coding DNA: TGTGCCAGCAGTGAAGGACAGGTCACCTACAATGAGCAGTTCTTC. Its translation is CASSEGQVTYNEQFF.

The chain is built from TRBV28 and TRBJ1-2, with D perhaps TRBD1 (5 bases). The V gene's germline CDR1 is MDHEN and CDR2 SYDVKM. The CDR3 contains 14 residues. Trimming left V 8 bases short and J 7 bases short, with 20 bases between. The CDR3 region is CASQPIMGGGGYTF. The CDR3, as DNA: TGTGCCAGCCAGCCCATCATGGGGGGGGGTGGCTACACCTTC.

The chain links TRBV19 to TRBJ1-1; D is uncertain. This CDR3 has 15 residues. Trimming removed 3 bases at V and 2 bases at J, with 13 bases between. Germline CDR1 is LNHDA and CDR2 is SQIVND (reference sequence). The CDR3 spells CASSINAEINTEAFF. The CDR3 DNA is TGTGCCAGTAGTATCAACGCGGAGATTAACACTGAAGCTTTCTTT.

This clone has a single count. This sequence joins TRBV30 and TRBJ1-1; tentative D call: TRBD1 (5 bases). CDR1 and CDR2 (germline): GTSNPN, SVGIG (reference sequence). Deletions cut 4 bases from V and 0 bases from J, with 6 bases between. The CDR3 loop spans 12 amino acids. In nucleotides, the CDR3 is TGTGCCTGGACGGGGGTGAACACTGAAGCTTTCTTT. Protein: CAWTGVNTEAFF.

V is TRBV19 and J is TRBJ1-2; 7 bases fit TRBD1. The germline V gene has CDR1 LNHDA and CDR2 SQIVND (reference sequence). This CDR3 is 12 amino acids long. V lost 5 bases and J lost 5; bases outside the gene matches: 2. CDR3 amino acids: CASSSGQYGYTF. In DNA form, the CDR3 reads TGTGCCAGTAGTTCGGGACAGTATGGCTACACCTTC.

This clone was observed once. The V gene is TRBV5-4, the J gene TRBJ2-5; TRBD2 might be the D (5 bases). CDR1 is SGHNT, CDR2 YYREEE, per germline (reference sequence). With 2 bases removed from V and 5 bases from J, the gap between germline ends came to 22 bases. The CDR3 spans 17 residues. The CDR3: CASSFLGRVGSRETQYF. In nucleotides, the CDR3 is TGTGCCAGCAGCTTTCTTGGGCGGGTGGGTTCTCGGGAGACCCAGTACTTC. Combining the CDR3 with reference TRBV5-4 and TRBJ2-5 gives the whole variable domain ETGVTQSPTHLIKTRGQQVTLRCSSQSGHNTVSWYQQALGQGPQFIFQYYREEENGRGNFPPRFSGLQFPNYSSELNVNALELDDSALYLCASSFLGRVGSRETQYFGPGTRLLVL.

This clone was counted a single time. CDR3 region: CASSARVGQETQYF. The DNA of the CDR3 is TGTGCCAGCAGCGCAAGGGTGGGCCAAGAGACCCAGTACTTC. The J gene is TRBJ2-5, the V gene TRBV7-9; D is undetermined. Trimming pared 5 bases from V and 1 base from J, leaving 11 bases between. CDR3 size: 14 residues. Germline V gene data show CDR1 as SEHNR and CDR2 as FQNEAQ (reference sequence).